This T cell receptor beta chain was found in a study of cytomegalovirus exposure and HLA in healthy donors. In the study overall: The roughly 700 first-cohort repertoires and the 130 or so validation repertoires shared the same platform, a later analysis reported.

On this clone: Its cognate antigen is unknown.

Study results and limitations: A few CMV-associated chains were confirmed in vitro to be specific for CMV antigens. Reportedly, diagnosis of cytomegalovirus status by the classifier showed high specificity and sensitivity. The authors listed 180 or so TCR beta chains as cytomegalovirus-associated.

Sequencing used immunoSEQ multiplex PCR; TCRdb keeps in-frame clones, though not all of them. The repertoire holds under 200,000 clones, 75% to 90% seen once, with approximately 2.4% in the top ten. This clonotype was obtained from a woman under 30 in good health and CMV-seronegative. The sample was PBMCs.

The CDR3 DNA reads as TGTGCCAGTAGTGCCGAGGGGTGGGCAGGGGTCCGAGTTCAGCCCCAGCATTTT. Encoded protein: CASSAEGWAGVRVQPQHF. The gene calls are TRBV19 and TRBJ1-5; a weak D match, TRBD1 (6 bases). The CDR3 spans 18 residues. Germline CDR1 reads LNHDA; CDR2 reads SQIVND (reference sequence). V was pared by 5 bases and J by 6 bases, with 26 bases between.